What follows are 27 T cell receptor beta chains derived from one specimen sequenced in a study of blood T cells in healthy people across ages. Through a sample-barcoded 5' primer and a J-beta primer mix, a second PCR was run for roughly 7 to 12 cycles. A single record per CDR3 protein comes from TCRdb applying MiXCR to the 5' RACE reads. This sample has about 680,000 distinct CDR3 sequences, with roughly 50% found just once. The source material was blood. These receptors all stem from a woman aged 60 to 75 in good health.

This clonotype appeared a few times. V usage is TRBV6-6 and J usage is TRBJ2-3; D perhaps matches TRBD1 (6 bases). Germline CDR1 reads MNHNY; CDR2 reads SVGAGI (reference sequence). V was pared by 5 bases and J by 2 bases, with 11 bases between. This CDR3 spans 14 amino acids. CDR3 in amino acids: CASSPRDITDTQYF. As DNA, the CDR3 is TGTGCCAGCAGTCCACGGGACATCACAGATACGCAGTATTTT.

The chain is built from TRBV14 and TRBJ2-7; possibly TRBD1 or TRBD2 for D (5 bases each). The CDR3 extends over 14 amino acids. V lost 4 bases, J lost 3 bases, and 13 bases lay in between. CDR1 and CDR2 (germline): SGHDN, FVKESK. The CDR3 coding sequence is TGTGCCAGCAGCCCGGGACCCCCGATCTACGAGCAGTACTTC. Translated: CASSPGPPIYEQYF.

V usage is TRBV20-1 and J usage is TRBJ2-1; the match to TRBD2 covers 7 bases. This CDR3 comprises 15 residues. With 5 bases clipped from V and 6 bases from J, the junction kept 13 bases outside the gene matches. CDR1 is DFQATT and CDR2 is SNEGSKA in the germline V gene (reference sequence). The DNA for the CDR3 is TGCAGTGCTCCGGATGTCGCGGGAGCAGGCAATGAGCAGTTCTTC. It codes for CSAPDVAGAGNEQFF.

This clonotype was picked up many times. The gene calls are TRBV29-1 and TRBJ2-3; 9 nucleotides match TRBD2. Losses at the gene ends were 1 base for V and 2 bases for J; bases not matched to a gene: 4. The CDR3 length is 15 residues. Looked up from germline, CDR1 is SQVTM and CDR2 is ANQGSEA. CDR3 DNA: TGCAGCGTTGAAGGGGTAGCGGGAGACACAGATACGCAGTATTTT. It yields the protein CSVEGVAGDTDTQYF.

Many counts were recorded for this clonotype. The V gene is TRBV4-3, the J gene TRBJ2-7, with 7 bases fitting TRBD2. The CDR3 sequence is 15 residues long. Trimming took 1 base from V and 5 from J; bases not matched to a gene: 8. Germline loops: CDR1 LGHNA, CDR2 YSLEER. CDR3 coding DNA: TGCGCCAGCAGCCAAGTTGGCGCGGGAGTGAACGAGCAGTACTTC. This translates into CASSQVGAGVNEQYF.

Comments on this clonotype: A read error may be the cause here, since a much bigger clone is one base away. This chain uses TRBV6-1 with TRBJ2-3, with 8 bases identical to TRBD2. Germline assignment: CDR1 MNHNS and CDR2 SASEGT. CDR3 length equals 15 residues. The CDR3: CANSSRAGVADTQYF. The DNA of the CDR3 is TGTGCCAACAGTTCCAGAGCGGGAGTAGCAGATACGCAGTATTTT.

The V and J genes are TRBV20-1 and TRBJ2-5; maybe TRBD2 (5 bases). V lost 6 bases to trimming and J lost 1 base, with 18 bases between them. The CDR3 consists of 15 residues. Germline CDR1 and CDR2: DFQATT and SNEGSKA (reference sequence). The CDR3 region has the DNA TGCAGTGCCAAAAACCCTAGGACTTTCCAAGAGACCCAGTACTTC. Translation gives CSAKNPRTFQETQYF.

V and J are TRBV20-1 and TRBJ1-5; D possibly corresponds to TRBD1 (6 bases). CDR3 length: 14 residues. Germline CDR1 and CDR2: DFQATT and SNEGSKA (reference sequence). Trimming left V 6 bases short and J 2 bases short, with 14 bases between. The CDR3: CSAIQGSGNQPQHF. The CDR3 region has the DNA TGCAGTGCAATACAGGGATCGGGCAATCAGCCCCAGCATTTT.

The V call is TRBV12-3 or TRBV12-4, the J call TRBJ1-4; D remains ambiguous. V was cut by 7 bases and J by 6 bases, with 12 bases left in between. The CDR3 totals 13 residues. The CDR3 DNA sequence: TGTGCCAGCACCCTGGGATTTTATGAAAAACTGTTTTTT. It codes for CASTLGFYEKLFF.

As regards this clonotype: Germline and junction disagree at one end, which may indicate a read error. The rearrangement links TRBV6-1 to TRBJ2-1, with D perhaps matching TRBD2 (6 bases). Germline lookup yields CDR1 MNHNS and CDR2 SASEGT. This CDR3 is built from 13 residues. CDR3 region: CACSESGRIEQFF. The DNA of the CDR3 is TGTGCCTGCAGTGAATCTGGGAGGATAGAGCAGTTCTTC.

The V and J genes are TRBV28 and TRBJ2-7, with D unresolved. V was cut by 3 bases and J by 3 bases, with 9 bases left in between. The CDR3 extends over 13 amino acids. Germline V CDR1 and CDR2: MDHEN, SYDVKM. For the CDR3, the DNA is TGTGCCAGCAGTTTGAGGACCCACTACGAGCAGTACTTC. It encodes CASSLRTHYEQYF.

The rearrangement links TRBV9 to TRBJ2-7; 11 bases map to TRBD2. V lost 4 bases and J lost 5; bases outside the gene matches: 8. Germline-derived CDR1 and CDR2 are SGDLS and YYNGEE. The length of the CDR3 is 15 residues. The CDR3 loop reads CASSPTSGVINEQYF. CDR3 DNA: TGTGCCAGCAGCCCGACTAGCGGGGTAATCAACGAGCAGTACTTC.

In its sample, this clonotype was seen a few times. The chain combines TRBV3-1 with TRBJ2-1; the D is unclear. V was cut by 0 bases and J by 7 bases, with 13 bases left in between. The germline V gene has CDR1 LGHDT and CDR2 YNNKEL (reference sequence). This CDR3 comprises 15 residues. The CDR3 sequence is CASSQDRLQWNEQFF. The CDR3 nucleotides are TGTGCCAGCAGCCAAGATCGACTCCAGTGGAATGAGCAGTTCTTC.

The J gene is TRBJ2-3, the V gene TRBV9; 9 bases match TRBD2. CDR1 and CDR2 from the germline V gene are SGDLS and YYNGEE. J gave up 0 bases and V 0 bases, and 11 bases lay outside the gene matches. The CDR3 runs 19 residues. CDR3 DNA: TGTGCCAGCAGCGTAGATCTTGCGGGAGGGAAATCTAGCACAGATACGCAGTATTTT. Translating it yields CASSVDLAGGKSSTDTQYF.

This clonotype was seen repeatedly, ten times or more. The chain links TRBV4-3 to TRBJ2-7, with 15 bases matching TRBD2. Germline V gives CDR1 LGHNA, CDR2 YSLEER. The V and J ends lost 3 bases and 0 bases, in that order; junction bases with no gene match: 6. The CDR3 runs 18 residues. The CDR3 region is CASSHGGTSGGFSYEQYF. The CDR3, as DNA: TGCGCCAGCAGCCATGGGGGGACTAGCGGGGGGTTCTCCTACGAGCAGTACTTC.

The table lists this clonotype with a count of one. The V gene is TRBV7-2, the J gene TRBJ2-3; weak D call: TRBD2 (6 bases). CDR3 length: 12 amino acids. Germline CDR1 SGHTA, CDR2 FQGNSA. Deletions cut 8 bases from V and 2 bases from J, with 8 bases between. The CDR3, as DNA: TGTGCCAGCGCGCGGGACACAGATACGCAGTATTTT. Its protein is CASARDTDTQYF.

The chain joins TRBV29-1 to TRBJ2-5, with D perhaps matching TRBD2 (5 bases). Germline CDR1 SQVTM, CDR2 ANQGSEA. The CDR3 consists of 14 residues. V was cut by 3 bases and J by 4 bases, with 15 bases left in between. CDR3 sequence reads: CSVDHGRSGETQYF. The CDR3 DNA reads TGCAGCGTTGATCACGGCCGGAGCGGAGAGACCCAGTACTTC.

This chain connects TRBV27 to TRBJ2-7, with D uncertain. This CDR3 comprises 14 residues. V lost 0 bases and J 6 bases, leaving 12 bases between the germline ends. Germline CDR1 is MNHEY and CDR2 is SMNVEV (reference sequence). The CDR3 bases are TGTGCCAGCAGTTTATCGATAGGCCTAGGCGAGCAGTACTTC. This codes for CASSLSIGLGEQYF.

For this clonotype: One end of the junction varies from germline; a read error may be responsible. As DNA, the CDR3 is TGCGCTAGCAGACAGGACTCTCGGGAAAAACTGTTTTTT. Its translation: CASRQDSREKLFF. This chain joins TRBV5-1 and TRBJ1-4; tentatively, D is TRBD1 (6 bases). The CDR3 runs 13 residues. Germline V gives CDR1 SGHRS, CDR2 YFSETQ.

The chain uses TRBV20-1 and TRBJ1-4; perhaps TRBD1 as D (6 bases). Trimming pared 3 bases from V and 7 bases from J, leaving 12 bases between. CDR3 length: 13 residues. CDR1 is DFQATT and CDR2 is SNEGSKA in the germline V gene (reference sequence). The CDR3 DNA is TGCAGTGCTAGGGGGGGCTTCTCTGAAAAACTGTTTTTT. Amino acid sequence: CSARGGFSEKLFF.

The V call is TRBV29-1, the J call TRBJ2-3; 8 nucleotides agree with TRBD2. This CDR3 spans 15 amino acids. Trimming took 5 bases from V and 0 from J; bases not matched to a gene: 7. CDR1 is SQVTM and CDR2 is ANQGSEA in the germline V gene. For the CDR3, the DNA is TGCAGCGTTCCCGGGAGGGCCAGGAGCACAGATACGCAGTATTTT. Its protein product is CSVPGRARSTDTQYF.

The V call is TRBV19, the J call TRBJ2-5; D is perhaps TRBD2 (6 bases). Germline CDR1 reads LNHDA; CDR2 reads SQIVND (reference sequence). This CDR3 contains 13 residues. The germline V and J ends were trimmed by 6 bases and 5 bases, with 13 bases remaining between them. Here the CDR3 reads CASSGDFSETQYF. The DNA of the CDR3 is TGTGCCAGTAGCGGGGACTTTTCGGAGACCCAGTACTTC.

This clonotype has a handful of counts. The rearrangement uses TRBV20-1 and TRBJ2-1; TRBD2 matches at 7 bases. The CDR3 is 18 residues long. CDR1 DFQATT and CDR2 SNEGSKA come from the germline V gene (reference sequence). V dropped 0 bases and J dropped 3; count of bases not matched to a gene: 14. The CDR3 region is CSARDPSGRTGHYNEQFF. The CDR3 DNA is TGCAGTGCTAGAGACCCTAGCGGCCGAACCGGGCACTACAATGAGCAGTTCTTC.

The rearrangement joins TRBV27 to TRBJ1-4; TRBD1 is a possible D gene (5 bases). This CDR3 has 16 residues. The germline gives CDR1 MNHEY, CDR2 SMNVEV (reference sequence). V lost 5 bases to trimming and J lost 7 bases, with 20 bases between them. The CDR3 nucleotides read TGTGCCAGCAGTCACGGACTGGGGGAAAAGGGTGAAAAACTGTTTTTT. Amino acid sequence: CASSHGLGEKGEKLFF.

This clonotype was seen more than once but under ten times. This rearrangement joins TRBV4-1 to TRBJ2-1; 7 bases align to TRBD2. Germline V gene data show CDR1 as MGHRA and CDR2 as YSYEKL. The CDR3 runs to 15 residues. Trimming at V came to 4 bases and at J to 0 bases, leaving 3 bases not matched to a gene. The CDR3 region is CASSPLALSYNEQFF. The DNA of the CDR3 is TGCGCCAGCAGCCCACTAGCGCTCTCCTACAATGAGCAGTTCTTC.

Comment on this clonotype: At one of its ends the junction is not consistent with the germline gene, which may arise from a read error. The chain carries TRBV28 and TRBJ1-2; D remains ambiguous. This CDR3 is 15 amino acids long. CDR1 is MDHEN and CDR2 is SYDVKM in the germline V gene. The CDR3 DNA reads as TGTGCCAGCAGCGAATTAACGAAGGCGGCAGGTGGCCACACCTTC. Its protein product is CASSELTKAAGGHTF.

This clonotype has a handful of counts. The V gene is TRBV4-2, the J gene TRBJ2-5, with 8 bases that match TRBD1. CDR3 length: 16 residues. Unmatched junction bases numbered 8, after V lost 1 base and J lost 4 bases. Germline lookup yields CDR1 LGHNA and CDR2 YNFKEQ. The DNA of the CDR3 is TGTGCCAGCAGCCAAGGTGCGGCAGGGGGCGGAGAGACCCAGTACTTC. Protein sequence: CASSQGAAGGGETQYF.